This TCR beta chain was recovered during a study of shared clonotypes between healthy human individuals (TCRdb year 2020). The study in broad terms: The cohort included a few men and a couple of women between 18 and 49 years of age. Each donor's leukapheresis produced roughly between roughly 0.85 and 9.5 billion PBMCs. Blood TCR repertoires of a handful of healthy adults were deeply sequenced to estimate repertoire size and the extent of clonotype sharing between individuals. To increase sequencing depth and limit assay-specific biases, TCR repertoire library preparation and sequencing were carried out by different laboratories using diverse techniques. Results and caveats for the whole study, not just this receptor: Sampling was restricted to blood, and TCR repertoires in tissue are likely to differ from TCR repertoires in blood. Pairwise subsampling led to the expectation that sequencing depth would affect the degree of clonotype sharing among donors. The small number of donors limited the genetic and exposure-history diversity represented.

Using the deep immunoSEQ assay, multiplex PCR amplified TCR CDR3 regions from genomic DNA. Extracted genomic DNA from each cell subset was spread evenly across all wells of several immunoSEQ 96-well plates, with each plate serving as a replicate. For unsorted PBMC, each replicate PCR was loaded with about 280 ng genomic DNA, equivalent to roughly 31,000 T cell genomes. Genomic DNA from unsorted PBMC was sequenced over ten immunoSEQ deep assay plates. The purified libraries were quantified using a Qubit 3.0 fluorometer, sized with a Bioanalyzer 2100, and then quantified again using the KAPA Library Quantification kit. A separate single-read 150-cycle Illumina NextSeq 550 flow cell was used to sequence each immunoSEQ 96-well plate. For the original study's pipeline: Because the immunoSEQ output held only junctional sequences and lacked quality scores, the filtering could not match the filtering applied to full-length reads. Sequences were annotated with PyIR, a Python wrapper for IgBLAST v1.9, and V/J genes and CDR3 were assigned using IMGT germline references. Reads with weak V/J assignments (E-value above 1e-6), missing CDR3, stop codons, out-of-frame junctions, or ambiguous translated residues were removed. V3J clonotypes were defined by identical inferred V gene, J gene, and CDR3 amino acid sequence. To compute the percentage overlap between repertoires, the number of shared unique clonotypes was divided by the size of the smaller repertoire. RTK rarefaction, the Chao1 estimator, and Recon v2.1 estimates of unobserved clonotypes were used to assess repertoire richness. TCRdb's version of the immuneACCESS table is confined to in-frame rearrangements and falls short of the full clone set. An unresolved V gene accounts for under half of the shortfall where checked; the remainder is of unknown origin. Clone size and V and J calls were adopted from that table, with D and trimming inferred from the DNA. The sample table contains fewer than 600,000 clones; only one count was recorded for approximately 77% of them. Around 13% of the sample is held by the ten biggest clonotypes.

The donors were healthy, HIV-negative adults who had no recently reported acute infections or vaccinations. Every donor was a Caucasian adult living in Nashville, Tennessee, USA. In the unsorted samples, tens of millions of PBMCs were counted, and genomic DNA was extracted using the QIAamp DNA Blood Mini kit. After blood collection by leukapheresis, PBMCs were isolated using Ficoll-Histopaque density gradient centrifugation and then cryopreserved in the vapor phase of liquid nitrogen. Details on this clone: Its antigen has not been determined. Base qualities are not at hand, and no much larger clone is one base apart.

The TCR comes from a woman aged 40 to 50 in good health. Some clones in this sample may be carry-over from other donors' samples. Specimen: PBMCs.

The nucleotide sequence reads as follows: TGTGCCAGCAGCCCCCAAGGTGCGGATACGCAGTATTTT. It translates as CASSPQGADTQYF. Recombination linked TRBV7-9 to TRBJ2-3, with the identity of the D gene unclear. V is clipped by 5 bases and J by 6 bases, and the sequence between their germline boundaries is 12 bases long. From the cysteine through the phenylalanine, the CDR3 covers 13 amino acids. Only the CDR3 DNA stays, 39 bases, in frame from base 1. Via the germline V gene (reference sequence), CDR1 is SEHNR and CDR2 FQNEAQ.